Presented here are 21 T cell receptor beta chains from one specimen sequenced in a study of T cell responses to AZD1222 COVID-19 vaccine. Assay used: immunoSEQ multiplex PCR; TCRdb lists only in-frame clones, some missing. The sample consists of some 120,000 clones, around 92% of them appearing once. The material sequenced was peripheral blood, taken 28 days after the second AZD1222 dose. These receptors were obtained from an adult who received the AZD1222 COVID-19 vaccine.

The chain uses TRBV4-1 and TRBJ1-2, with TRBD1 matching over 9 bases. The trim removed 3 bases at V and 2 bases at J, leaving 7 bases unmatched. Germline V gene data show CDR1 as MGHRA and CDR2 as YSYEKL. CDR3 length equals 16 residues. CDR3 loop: CASSQGQGRKNYGYTF. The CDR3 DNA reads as TGCGCCAGCAGCCAGGGACAGGGCCGGAAAAACTATGGCTACACCTTC.

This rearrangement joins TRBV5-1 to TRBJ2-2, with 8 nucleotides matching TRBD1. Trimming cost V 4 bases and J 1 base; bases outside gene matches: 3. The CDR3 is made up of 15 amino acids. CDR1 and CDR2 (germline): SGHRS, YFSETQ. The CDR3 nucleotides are TGCGCCAGCAGCCGCGACAGGGGGAACACCGGGGAGCTGTTTTTT. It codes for CASSRDRGNTGELFF.

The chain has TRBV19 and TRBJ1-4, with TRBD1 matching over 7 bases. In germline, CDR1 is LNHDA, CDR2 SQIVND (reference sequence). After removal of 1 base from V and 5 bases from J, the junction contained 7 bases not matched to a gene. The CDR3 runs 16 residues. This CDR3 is CASSIGQGSFNEKLFF. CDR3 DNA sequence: TGTGCCAGTAGTATAGGACAGGGAAGCTTCAATGAAAAACTGTTTTTT.

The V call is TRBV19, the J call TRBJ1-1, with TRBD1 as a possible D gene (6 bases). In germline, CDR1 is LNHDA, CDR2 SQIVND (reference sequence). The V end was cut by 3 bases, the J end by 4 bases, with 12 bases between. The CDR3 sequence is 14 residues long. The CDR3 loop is CASSISRGSTEAFF. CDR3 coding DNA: TGTGCCAGTAGTATCTCCAGGGGATCCACTGAAGCTTTCTTT.

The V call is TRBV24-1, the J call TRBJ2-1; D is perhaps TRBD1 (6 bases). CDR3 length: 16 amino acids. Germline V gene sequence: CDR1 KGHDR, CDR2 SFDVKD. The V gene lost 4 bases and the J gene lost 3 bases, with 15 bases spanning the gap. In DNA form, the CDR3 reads TGTGCCACCAGTGACCCTCTGACAGGAGGCTACAATGAGCAGTTCTTC. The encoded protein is CATSDPLTGGYNEQFF.

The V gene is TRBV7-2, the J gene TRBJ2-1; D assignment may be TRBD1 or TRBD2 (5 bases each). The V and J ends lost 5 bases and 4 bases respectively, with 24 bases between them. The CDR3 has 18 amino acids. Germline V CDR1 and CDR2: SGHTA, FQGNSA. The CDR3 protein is CASSPGPLTLGGYNEQFF. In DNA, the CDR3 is TGTGCCAGCAGCCCGGGACCGCTAACCCTTGGCGGGTACAATGAGCAGTTCTTC.

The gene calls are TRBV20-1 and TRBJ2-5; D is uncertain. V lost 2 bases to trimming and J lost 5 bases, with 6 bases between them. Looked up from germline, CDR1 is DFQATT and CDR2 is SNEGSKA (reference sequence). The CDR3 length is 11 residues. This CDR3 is CSARFGETQYF. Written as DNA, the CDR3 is TGCAGTGCTAGATTCGGGGAGACCCAGTACTTC.

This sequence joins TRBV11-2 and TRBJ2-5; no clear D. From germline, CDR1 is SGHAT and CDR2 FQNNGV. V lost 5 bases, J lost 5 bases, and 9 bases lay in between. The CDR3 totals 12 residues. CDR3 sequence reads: CASSSSGETQYF. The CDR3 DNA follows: TGTGCCAGCAGCAGCTCTGGGGAGACCCAGTACTTC.

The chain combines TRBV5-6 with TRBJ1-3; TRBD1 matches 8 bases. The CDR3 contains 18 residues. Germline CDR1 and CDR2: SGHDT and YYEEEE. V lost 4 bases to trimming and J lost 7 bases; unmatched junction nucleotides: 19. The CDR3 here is CASSLQGDRRLLGNTIYF. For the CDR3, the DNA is TGTGCCAGCAGCCTACAGGGGGACAGGAGGCTTTTGGGGAACACCATATATTTT.

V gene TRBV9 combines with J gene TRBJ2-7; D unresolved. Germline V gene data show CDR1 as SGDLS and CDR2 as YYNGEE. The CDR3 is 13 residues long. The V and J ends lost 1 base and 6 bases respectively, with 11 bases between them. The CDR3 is CASSVMGIGEQYF. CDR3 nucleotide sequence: TGTGCCAGCAGCGTAATGGGGATCGGCGAGCAGTACTTC.

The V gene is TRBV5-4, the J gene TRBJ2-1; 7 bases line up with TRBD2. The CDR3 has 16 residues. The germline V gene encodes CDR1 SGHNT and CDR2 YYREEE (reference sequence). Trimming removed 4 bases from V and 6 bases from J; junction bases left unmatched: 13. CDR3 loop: CASSTEWGGWANEQFF. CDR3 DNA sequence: TGTGCCAGCAGCACGGAGTGGGGGGGTTGGGCCAATGAGCAGTTCTTC.

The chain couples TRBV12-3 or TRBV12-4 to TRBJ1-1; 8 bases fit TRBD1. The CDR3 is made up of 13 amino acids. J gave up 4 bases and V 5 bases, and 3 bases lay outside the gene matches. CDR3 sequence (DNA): TGTGCCAGCAGTCATGGACAGGGCACTGAAGCTTTCTTT. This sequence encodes CASSHGQGTEAFF.

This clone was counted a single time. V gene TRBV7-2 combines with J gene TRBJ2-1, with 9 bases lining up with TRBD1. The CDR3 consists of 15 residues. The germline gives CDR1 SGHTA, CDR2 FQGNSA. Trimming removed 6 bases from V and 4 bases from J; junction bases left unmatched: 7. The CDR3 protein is CASSSGTGTYNEQFF. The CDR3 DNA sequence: TGTGCCAGCAGTTCCGGGACAGGGACGTACAATGAGCAGTTCTTC.

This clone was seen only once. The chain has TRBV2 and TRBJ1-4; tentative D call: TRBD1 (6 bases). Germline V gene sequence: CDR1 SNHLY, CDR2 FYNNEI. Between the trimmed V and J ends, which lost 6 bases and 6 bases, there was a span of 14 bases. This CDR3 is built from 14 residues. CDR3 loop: CASRYTGKDEKLFF. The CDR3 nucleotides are TGTGCCAGCAGGTACACAGGGAAAGATGAAAAACTGTTTTTT.

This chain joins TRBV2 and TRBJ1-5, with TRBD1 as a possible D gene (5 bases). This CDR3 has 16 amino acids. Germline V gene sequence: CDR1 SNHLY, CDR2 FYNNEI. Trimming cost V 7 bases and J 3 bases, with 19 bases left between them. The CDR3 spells CASIAGPPFLNQPQHF. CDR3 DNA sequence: TGTGCCAGCATCGCAGGGCCGCCGTTCCTCAATCAGCCCCAGCATTTT.

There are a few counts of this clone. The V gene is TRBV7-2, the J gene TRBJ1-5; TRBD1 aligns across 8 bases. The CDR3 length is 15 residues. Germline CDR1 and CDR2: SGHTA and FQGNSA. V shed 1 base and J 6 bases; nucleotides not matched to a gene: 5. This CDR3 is CASSLDQGAAQPQHF. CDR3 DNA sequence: TGTGCCAGCAGCTTAGATCAGGGGGCAGCTCAGCCCCAGCATTTT.

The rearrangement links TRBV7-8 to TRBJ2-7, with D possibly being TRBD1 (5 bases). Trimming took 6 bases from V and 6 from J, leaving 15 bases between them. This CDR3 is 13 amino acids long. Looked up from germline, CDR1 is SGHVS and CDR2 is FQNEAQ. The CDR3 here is CASSSGPRSEQYF. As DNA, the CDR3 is TGTGCCAGCAGTTCAGGGCCCCGTTCCGAGCAGTACTTC.

CDR3 region: CASRTSGTSYEQYF. The CDR3, as DNA: TGTGCCAGCAGAACTAGCGGTACCTCCTACGAGCAGTACTTC. The chain links TRBV3-1 (or the pseudogene TRBV3-2) to TRBJ2-7; 8 bases map to TRBD2. After removal of 6 bases from V and 0 bases from J, the junction contained 4 bases not matched to a gene. CDR1 is LGHDT and CDR2 is YNNKEL in the germline V gene (reference sequence). CDR3 length: 14 residues.

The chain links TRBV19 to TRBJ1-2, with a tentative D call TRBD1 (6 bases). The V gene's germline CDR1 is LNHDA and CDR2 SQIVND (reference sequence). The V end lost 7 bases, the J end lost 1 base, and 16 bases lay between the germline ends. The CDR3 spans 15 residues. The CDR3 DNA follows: TGTGCCAGTATTCACGCCGGGGGGCTTAACTATGGCTACACCTTC. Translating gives CASIHAGGLNYGYTF.

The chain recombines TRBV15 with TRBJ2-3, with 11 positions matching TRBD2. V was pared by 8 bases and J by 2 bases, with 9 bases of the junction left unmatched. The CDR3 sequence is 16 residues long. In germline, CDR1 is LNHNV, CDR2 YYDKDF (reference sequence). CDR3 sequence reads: CATLRVGLADTDTQYF. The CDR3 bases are TGTGCCACCCTCCGTGTGGGACTAGCGGACACAGATACGCAGTATTTT. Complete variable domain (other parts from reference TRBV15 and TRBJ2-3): DAMVIQNPRYQVTQFGKPVTLSCSQTLNHNVMYWYQQKSSQAPKLLFHYYDKDFNNEADTPDNFQSRRPNTSFCFLDIRSPGLGDTAMYLCATLRVGLADTDTQYFGPGTRLTVL.

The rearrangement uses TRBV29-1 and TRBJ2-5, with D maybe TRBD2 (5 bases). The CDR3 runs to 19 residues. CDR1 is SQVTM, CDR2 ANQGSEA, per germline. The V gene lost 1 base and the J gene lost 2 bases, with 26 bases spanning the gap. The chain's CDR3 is CSVEVSGEWRKVLQETQYF. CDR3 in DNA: TGCAGCGTTGAAGTTTCCGGGGAATGGCGGAAGGTTCTTCAAGAGACCCAGTACTTC.